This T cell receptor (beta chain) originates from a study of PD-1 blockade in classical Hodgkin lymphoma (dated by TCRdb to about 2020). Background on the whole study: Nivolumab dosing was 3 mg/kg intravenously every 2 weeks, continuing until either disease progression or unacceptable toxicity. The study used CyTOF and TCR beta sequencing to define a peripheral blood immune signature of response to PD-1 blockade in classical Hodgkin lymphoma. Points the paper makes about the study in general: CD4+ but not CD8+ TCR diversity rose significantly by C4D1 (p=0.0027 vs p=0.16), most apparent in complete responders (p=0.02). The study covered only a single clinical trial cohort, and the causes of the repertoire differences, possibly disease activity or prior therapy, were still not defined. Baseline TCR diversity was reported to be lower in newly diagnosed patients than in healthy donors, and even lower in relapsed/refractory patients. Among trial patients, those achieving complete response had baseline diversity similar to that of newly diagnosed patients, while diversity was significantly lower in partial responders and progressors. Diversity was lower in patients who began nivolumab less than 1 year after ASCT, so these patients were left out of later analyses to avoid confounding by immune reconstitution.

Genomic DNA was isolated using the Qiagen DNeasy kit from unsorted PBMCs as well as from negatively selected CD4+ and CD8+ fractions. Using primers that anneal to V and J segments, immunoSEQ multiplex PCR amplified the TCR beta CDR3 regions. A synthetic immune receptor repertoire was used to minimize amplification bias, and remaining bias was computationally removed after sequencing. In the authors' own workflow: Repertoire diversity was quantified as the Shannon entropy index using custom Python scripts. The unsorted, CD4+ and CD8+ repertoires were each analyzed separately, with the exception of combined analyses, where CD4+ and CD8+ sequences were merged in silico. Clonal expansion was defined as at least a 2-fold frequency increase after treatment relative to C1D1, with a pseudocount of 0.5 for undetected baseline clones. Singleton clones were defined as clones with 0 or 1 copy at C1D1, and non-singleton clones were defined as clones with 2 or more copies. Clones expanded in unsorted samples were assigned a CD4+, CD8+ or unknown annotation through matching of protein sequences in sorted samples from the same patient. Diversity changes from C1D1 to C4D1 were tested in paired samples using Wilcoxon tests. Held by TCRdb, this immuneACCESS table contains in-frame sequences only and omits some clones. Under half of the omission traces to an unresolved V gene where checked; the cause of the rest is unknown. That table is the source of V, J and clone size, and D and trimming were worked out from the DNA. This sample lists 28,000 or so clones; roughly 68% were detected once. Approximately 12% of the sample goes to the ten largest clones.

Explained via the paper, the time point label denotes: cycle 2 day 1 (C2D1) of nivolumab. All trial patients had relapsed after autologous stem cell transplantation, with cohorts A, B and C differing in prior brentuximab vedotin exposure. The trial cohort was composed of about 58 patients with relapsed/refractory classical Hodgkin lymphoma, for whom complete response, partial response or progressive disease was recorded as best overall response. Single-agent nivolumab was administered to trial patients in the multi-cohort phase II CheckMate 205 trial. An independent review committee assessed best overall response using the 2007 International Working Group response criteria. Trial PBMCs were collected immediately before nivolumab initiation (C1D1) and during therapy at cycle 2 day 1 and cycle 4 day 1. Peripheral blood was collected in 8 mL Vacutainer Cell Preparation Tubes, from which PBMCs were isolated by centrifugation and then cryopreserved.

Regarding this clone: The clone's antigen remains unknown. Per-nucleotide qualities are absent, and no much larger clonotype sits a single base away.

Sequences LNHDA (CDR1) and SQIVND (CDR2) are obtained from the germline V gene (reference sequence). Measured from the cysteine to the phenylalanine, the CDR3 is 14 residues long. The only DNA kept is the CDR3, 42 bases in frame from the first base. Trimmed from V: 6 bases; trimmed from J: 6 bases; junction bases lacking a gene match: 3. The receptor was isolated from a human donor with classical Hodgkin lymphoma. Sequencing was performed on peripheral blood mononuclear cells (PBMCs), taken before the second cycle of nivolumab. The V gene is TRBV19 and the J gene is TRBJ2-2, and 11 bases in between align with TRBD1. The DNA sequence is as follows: TGTGCCAGTAGCGGACAGGGGGCTCCCGGGGAGCTGTTTTTT. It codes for CASSGQGAPGELFF.